This T cell receptor beta chain is drawn from a study of human CD8 memory T cell subsets. General study findings and limits: A similarly high level of diversity characterized stem-like memory and precursor exhausted T cells, unlike effector memory cells.

The CDR3 is made up of 13 amino acids. The germline CDR1 and CDR2 sequences are LGHNA and YSLEER. A UMI-labeled 5' RACE approach was the method that produced the TCR beta libraries. One entry per CDR3 protein, without DNA, is what TCRdb gives after re-calling the 5' RACE reads. Its listing shows approximately 12,000 distinct CDR3 sequences. Notes on this clonotype: Its cognate antigen is unknown.

Magnetic separation of the negative type served to enrich total CD8+ T cells. The sequence was obtained from a human donor in good health. The J gene is TRBJ2-7, the V gene TRBV4-3. Sequences were obtained from CD8+ T cells from PBMCs. This chain's CDR3 is CASSQARSYEQYF.